These 3 T cell receptor beta chains originate from one sample sequenced in a study of T cell responses to AZD1222 COVID-19 vaccine (dated by TCRdb to the early 2020s). The time point label corresponds to: about 28 days (+/-7) after the second vaccine dose. Library generation was performed with the immunoSEQ multiplex PCR assay. Drawn from immuneACCESS, this table holds only the in-frame rearrangements with V and J called that TCRdb kept. Clones are partly lost; checked studies trace under half to an unresolved V gene and leave the rest unexplained. The sample table records 65,000 to 70,000 clones; 80% to 90% of these occur just once. The ten biggest clones cover 5.5% to 7% of the sample. Sample: peripheral blood, taken 28 days after the second AZD1222 dose. All receptors come from an adult who received the AZD1222 COVID-19 vaccine.

DNA for the CDR3: TGCGCCAGCAGCAGGCAGGGGGAGATGAACACTGAAGCTTTCTTT. Translated: CASSRQGEMNTEAFF. The chain carries TRBV5-1 and TRBJ1-1; 7 bases are shared with TRBD1. The CDR3 runs 15 residues. Trimming at V came to 4 bases and at J to 0 bases, leaving 6 bases not matched to a gene. The germline V gene encodes CDR1 SGHRS and CDR2 YFSETQ.

The V gene is TRBV28, the J gene TRBJ1-2; D gene ambiguous. The CDR3 spans 12 residues. Deletions cut 8 bases from V and 4 bases from J, with 11 bases between. In germline, CDR1 is MDHEN, CDR2 SYDVKM. The CDR3 here is CASGSGGYGYTF. In DNA form, the CDR3 reads TGTGCCAGCGGGTCCGGAGGCTATGGCTACACCTTC.

The rearrangement joins TRBV5-4 to TRBJ2-2; 7 nucleotides agree with TRBD1. CDR3 length: 14 amino acids. The V and J ends lost 0 bases and 7 bases, in that order; junction bases with no gene match: 3. In germline, CDR1 is SGHNT, CDR2 YYREEE (reference sequence). In DNA, the CDR3 is TGTGCCAGCAGCTTGGACAGGGGTGGCGGGGAGCTGTTTTTT. Translating it yields CASSLDRGGGELFF.